This TCR beta chain is from a study of T cell responses to AZD1222 COVID-19 vaccine. Findings of the study overall: Reports say nearly half of spike-specific TCRs go after unmutated variant regions. Spike-specific TCR depth and breadth grew after two AZD1222 doses. It was only a handful of AZD1222 recipients who were seropositive at baseline.

Using immunoSEQ multiplex PCR, the repertoire was profiled, and TCRdb retains in-frame clones only, with some absent. Counted here are 150,000 or so clones, about nine tenths occurring once; the ten biggest clones make up over 1.3%. The CDR3 loop spans 14 amino acids. Trimming left V 4 bases short and J 2 bases short, with 10 bases between. From germline, CDR1 is KGHSH and CDR2 LQKENI. On this clone: What it binds is not known.

The clonotype originates from an adult in good health. The genes are TRBV18 and TRBJ2-3; D is possibly TRBD2 (6 bases). The sequencing here drew on peripheral blood, taken on day 0 of AZD1222 vaccination. The CDR3 region has the DNA TGTGCCAGCTCACGGGTAGCGGCCACAGATACGCAGTATTTT. This encodes CASSRVAATDTQYF.